This T cell receptor (beta chain) was obtained from a study of cytomegalovirus exposure and HLA in healthy donors. As for the study in general: In a previous analysis, around 120 million unique TCR beta sequences were found from some 180 million T cells.

Note on this clone: Its cognate antigen is unknown.

General study results and limits: Later on, a genetic analysis was performed. It linked a missense variant in DCLRE1C with V- and J-gene trimming of TCR beta. Later analysis showed TCR association rates varying by HLA locus, highest for DRB1 and lowest for HLA-C. Researchers left out some V segments, among them TRBV6-2 and TRBV6-3, as indistinguishable.

The CDR3 sequence is 15 residues long. From germline, CDR1 is SQVTM and CDR2 ANQGSEA. Trimming cost V 5 bases and J 5 bases; bases outside gene matches: 12. Amplification used 60 Vbeta primers and 13 Jbeta primers. Generated by immunoSEQ multiplex PCR, the TCRdb table keeps only in-frame clones and is missing some. The table lists fewer than 200,000 clones, roughly four fifths of them singletons. This TCR derives from a woman younger than 30 in good health and CMV-seronegative. Sequenced sample: PBMCs. This chain joins TRBV29-1 and TRBJ2-7; 10 nucleotides agree with TRBD1. The CDR3 region is CSVTHMTGGMNEQYF. CDR3 coding DNA: TGCAGCGTTACACATATGACAGGGGGCATGAACGAGCAGTACTTC.